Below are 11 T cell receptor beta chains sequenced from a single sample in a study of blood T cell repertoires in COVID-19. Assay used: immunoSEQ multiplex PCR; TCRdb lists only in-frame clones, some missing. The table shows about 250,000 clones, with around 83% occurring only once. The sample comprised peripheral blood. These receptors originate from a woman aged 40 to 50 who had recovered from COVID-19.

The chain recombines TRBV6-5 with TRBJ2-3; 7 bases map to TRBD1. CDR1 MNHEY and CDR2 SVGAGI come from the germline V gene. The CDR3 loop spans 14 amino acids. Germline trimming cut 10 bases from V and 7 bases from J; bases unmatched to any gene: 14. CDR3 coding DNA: TGTGCCACTAGCCCACAGGGGAACGTGAATACGCAGTATTTT. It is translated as CATSPQGNVNTQYF.

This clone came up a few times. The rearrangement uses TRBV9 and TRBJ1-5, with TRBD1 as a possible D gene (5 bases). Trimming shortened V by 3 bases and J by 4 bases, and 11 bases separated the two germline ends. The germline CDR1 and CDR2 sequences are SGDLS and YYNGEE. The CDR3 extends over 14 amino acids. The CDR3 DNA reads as TGTGCCAGCAGCGGGGCGGGGACTAATCAGCCCCAGCATTTT. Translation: CASSGAGTNQPQHF.

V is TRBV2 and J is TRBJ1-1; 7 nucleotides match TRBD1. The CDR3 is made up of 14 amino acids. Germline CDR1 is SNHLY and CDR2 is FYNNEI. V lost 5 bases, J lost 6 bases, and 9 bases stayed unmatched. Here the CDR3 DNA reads TGTGCCAGCAGTACCCAGGGGGTTGATGCTGAAGCTTTCTTT. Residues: CASSTQGVDAEAFF.

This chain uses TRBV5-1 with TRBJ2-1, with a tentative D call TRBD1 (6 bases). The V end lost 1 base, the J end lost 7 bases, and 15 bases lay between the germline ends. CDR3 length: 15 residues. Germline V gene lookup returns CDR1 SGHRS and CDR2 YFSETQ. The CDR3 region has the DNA TGCGCCAGCAGCTTGATGGGGGCGCAATCGAATGAGCAGTTCTTC. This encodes CASSLMGAQSNEQFF.

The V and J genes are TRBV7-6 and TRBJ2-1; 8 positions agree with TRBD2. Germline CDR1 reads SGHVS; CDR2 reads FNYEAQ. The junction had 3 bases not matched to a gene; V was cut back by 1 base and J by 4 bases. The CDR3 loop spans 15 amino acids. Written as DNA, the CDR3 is TGTGCCAGCAGCTTAGAACGGGGGGGATACAATGAGCAGTTCTTC. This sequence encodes CASSLERGGYNEQFF.

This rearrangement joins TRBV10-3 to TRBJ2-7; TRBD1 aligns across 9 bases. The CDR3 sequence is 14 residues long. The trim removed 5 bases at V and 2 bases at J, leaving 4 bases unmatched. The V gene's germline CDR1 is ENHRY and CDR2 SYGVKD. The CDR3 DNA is TGTGCCATCAGTTTGACAGGGGGTACCTACGAGCAGTACTTC. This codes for CAISLTGGTYEQYF.

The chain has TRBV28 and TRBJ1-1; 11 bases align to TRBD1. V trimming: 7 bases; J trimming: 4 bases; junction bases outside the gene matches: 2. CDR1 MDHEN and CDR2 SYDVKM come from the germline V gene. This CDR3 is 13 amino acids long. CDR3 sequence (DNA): TGTGCCAGCATCGGGACAGGGGGCACTGAAGCTTTCTTT. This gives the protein CASIGTGGTEAFF.

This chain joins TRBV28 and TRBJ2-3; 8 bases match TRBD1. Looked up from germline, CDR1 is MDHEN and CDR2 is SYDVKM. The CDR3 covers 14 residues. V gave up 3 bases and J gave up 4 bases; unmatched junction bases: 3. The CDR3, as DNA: TGTGCCAGCAGTTTCAGGGGGCCCGCAGATACGCAGTATTTT. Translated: CASSFRGPADTQYF. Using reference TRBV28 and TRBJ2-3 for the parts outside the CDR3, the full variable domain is DVKVTQSSRYLVKRTGEKVFLECVQDMDHENMFWYRQDPGLGLRLIYFSYDVKMKEKGDIPEGYSVSREKKERFSLILESASTNQTSMYLCASSFRGPADTQYFGPGTRLTVL.

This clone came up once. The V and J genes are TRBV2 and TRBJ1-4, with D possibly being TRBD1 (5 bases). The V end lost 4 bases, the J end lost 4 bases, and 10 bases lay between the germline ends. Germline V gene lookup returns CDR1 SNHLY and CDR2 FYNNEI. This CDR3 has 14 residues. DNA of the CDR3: TGTGCCAGCAGTGGACAGAGCATTAATGAAAAACTGTTTTTT. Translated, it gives CASSGQSINEKLFF.

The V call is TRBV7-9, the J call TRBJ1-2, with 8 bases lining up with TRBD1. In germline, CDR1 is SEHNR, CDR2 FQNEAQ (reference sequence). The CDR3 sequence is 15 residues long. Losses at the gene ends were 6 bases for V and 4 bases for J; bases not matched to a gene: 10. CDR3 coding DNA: TGTGCCAGCAGTTCCGGGACAGGCCTTTCCTATGGCTACACCTTC. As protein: CASSSGTGLSYGYTF. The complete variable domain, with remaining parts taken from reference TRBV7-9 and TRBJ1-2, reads DTGVSQNPRHKITKRGQNVTFRCDPISEHNRLYWYRQTLGQGPEFLTYFQNEAQLEKSRLLSDRFSAERPKGSFSTLEIQRTEQGDSAMYLCASSSGTGLSYGYTFGSGTRLTVV.

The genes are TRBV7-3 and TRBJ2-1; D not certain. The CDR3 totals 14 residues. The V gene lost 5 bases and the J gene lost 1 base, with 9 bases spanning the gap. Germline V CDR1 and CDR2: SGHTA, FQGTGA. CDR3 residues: CASSQRGSYNEQFF. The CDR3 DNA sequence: TGTGCCAGCAGCCAACGAGGTTCCTACAATGAGCAGTTCTTC.